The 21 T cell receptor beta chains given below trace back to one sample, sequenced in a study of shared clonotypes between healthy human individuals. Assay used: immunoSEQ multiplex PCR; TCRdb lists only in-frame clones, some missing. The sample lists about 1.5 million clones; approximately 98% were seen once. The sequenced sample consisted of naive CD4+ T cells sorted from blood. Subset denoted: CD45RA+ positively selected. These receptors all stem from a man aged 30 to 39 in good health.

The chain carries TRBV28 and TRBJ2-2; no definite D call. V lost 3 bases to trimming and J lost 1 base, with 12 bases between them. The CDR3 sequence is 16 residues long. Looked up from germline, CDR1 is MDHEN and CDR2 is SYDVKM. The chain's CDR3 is CASSFLGFGNTGELFF. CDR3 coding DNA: TGTGCCAGCAGTTTTCTGGGGTTCGGGAACACCGGGGAGCTGTTTTTT.

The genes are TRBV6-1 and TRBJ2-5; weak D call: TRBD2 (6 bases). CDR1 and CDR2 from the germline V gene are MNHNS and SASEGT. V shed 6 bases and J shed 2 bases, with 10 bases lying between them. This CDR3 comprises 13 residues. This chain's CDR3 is CASRGRFQETQYF. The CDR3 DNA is TGTGCCAGCAGGGGGAGGTTTCAAGAGACCCAGTACTTC.

The CDR3 reads CATSRKNNEQFF. Here the CDR3 DNA reads TGTGCCACCAGCAGAAAAAACAATGAGCAGTTCTTC. This chain joins TRBV15 and TRBJ2-1, with D hard to call. Germline V CDR1 and CDR2: LNHNV, YYDKDF (reference sequence). The CDR3 runs to 12 residues. With 2 bases removed from V and 5 bases from J, the gap between germline ends came to 4 bases.

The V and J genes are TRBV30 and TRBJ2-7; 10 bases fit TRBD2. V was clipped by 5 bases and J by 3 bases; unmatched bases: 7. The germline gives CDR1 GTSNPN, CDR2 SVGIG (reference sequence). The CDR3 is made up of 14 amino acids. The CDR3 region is CAWSRLAGVYEQYF. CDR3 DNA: TGTGCCTGGTCTCGTCTAGCGGGAGTCTACGAGCAGTACTTC.

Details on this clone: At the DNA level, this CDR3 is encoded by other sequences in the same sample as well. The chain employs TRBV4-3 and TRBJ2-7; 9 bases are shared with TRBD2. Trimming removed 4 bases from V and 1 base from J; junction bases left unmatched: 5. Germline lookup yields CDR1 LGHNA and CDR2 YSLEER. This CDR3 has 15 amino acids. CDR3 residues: CASSRSTSGSYEQYF. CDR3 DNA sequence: TGCGCCAGCAGCCGGTCGACTAGCGGATCCTACGAGCAGTACTTC.

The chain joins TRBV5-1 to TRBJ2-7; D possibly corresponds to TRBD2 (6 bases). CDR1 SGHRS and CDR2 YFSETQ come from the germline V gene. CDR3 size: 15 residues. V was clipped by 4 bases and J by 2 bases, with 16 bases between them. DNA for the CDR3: TGCGCCAGCAGCCCAGGTGGCGGGATAACCTACGAGCAGTACTTC. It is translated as CASSPGGGITYEQYF.

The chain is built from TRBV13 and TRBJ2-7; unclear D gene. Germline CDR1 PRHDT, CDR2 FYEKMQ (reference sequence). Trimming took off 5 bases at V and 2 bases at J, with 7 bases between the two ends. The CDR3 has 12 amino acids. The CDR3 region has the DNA TGTGCCAGCAGCATGCTAGCCTACGAGCAGTACTTC. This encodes CASSMLAYEQYF.

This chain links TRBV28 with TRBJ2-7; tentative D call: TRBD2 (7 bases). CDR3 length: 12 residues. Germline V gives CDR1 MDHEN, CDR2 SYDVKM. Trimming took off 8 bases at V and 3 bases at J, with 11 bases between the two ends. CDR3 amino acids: CASWGGHYEQYF. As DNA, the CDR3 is TGTGCCAGCTGGGGGGGACACTACGAGCAGTACTTC.

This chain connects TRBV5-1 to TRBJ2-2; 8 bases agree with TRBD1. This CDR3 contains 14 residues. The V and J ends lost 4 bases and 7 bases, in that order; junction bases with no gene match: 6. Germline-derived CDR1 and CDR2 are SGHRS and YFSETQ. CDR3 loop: CASSTTTGGGELFF. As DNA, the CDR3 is TGCGCCAGCAGCACTACAACAGGGGGCGGGGAGCTGTTTTTT.

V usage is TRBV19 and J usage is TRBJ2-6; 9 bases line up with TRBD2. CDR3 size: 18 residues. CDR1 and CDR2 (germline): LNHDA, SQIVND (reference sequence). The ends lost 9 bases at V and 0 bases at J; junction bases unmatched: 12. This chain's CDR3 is CASSLGLAGLSGANVLTF. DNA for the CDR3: TGTGCCAGCTCCCTTGGGCTAGCGGGACTCTCTGGGGCCAACGTCCTGACTTTC.

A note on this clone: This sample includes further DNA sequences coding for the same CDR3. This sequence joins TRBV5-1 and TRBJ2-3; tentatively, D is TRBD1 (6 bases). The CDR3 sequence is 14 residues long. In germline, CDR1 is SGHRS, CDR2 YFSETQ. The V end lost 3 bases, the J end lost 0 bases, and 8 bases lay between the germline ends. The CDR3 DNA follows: TGCGCCAGCAGCTGGACAGCAAGCACAGATACGCAGTATTTT. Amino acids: CASSWTASTDTQYF.

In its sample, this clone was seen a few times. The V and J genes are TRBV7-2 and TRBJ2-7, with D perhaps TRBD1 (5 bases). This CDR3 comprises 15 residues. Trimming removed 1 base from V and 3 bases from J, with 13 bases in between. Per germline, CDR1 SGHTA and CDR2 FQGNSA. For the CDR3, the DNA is TGTGCCAGCAGCTTAGTTGCCACAGGAGTCTACGAGCAGTACTTC. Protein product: CASSLVATGVYEQYF.

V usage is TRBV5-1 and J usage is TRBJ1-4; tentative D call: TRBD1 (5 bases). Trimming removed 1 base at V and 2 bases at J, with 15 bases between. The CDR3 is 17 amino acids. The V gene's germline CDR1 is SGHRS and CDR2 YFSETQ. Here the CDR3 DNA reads TGCGCCAGCAGCTTGTTGGGACCCCAAAGTACTAATGAAAAACTGTTTTTT. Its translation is CASSLLGPQSTNEKLFF. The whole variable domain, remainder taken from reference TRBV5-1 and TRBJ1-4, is KAGVTQTPRYLIKTRGQQVTLSCSPISGHRSVSWYQQTPGQGLQFLFEYFSETQRNKGNFPGRFSGRQFSNSRSEMNVSTLELGDSALYLCASSLLGPQSTNEKLFFGSGTQLSVL.

The CDR3 nucleotides are TGTGCCAGCAGTTTACATCGCGGGAGATACAATGAGCAGTTCTTC. The encoded protein is CASSLHRGRYNEQFF. The genes are TRBV27 and TRBJ2-1; 7 positions match TRBD2. CDR3 size: 15 residues. After removal of 2 bases from V and 4 bases from J, the junction contained 5 bases not matched to a gene. Per germline, CDR1 MNHEY and CDR2 SMNVEV (reference sequence).

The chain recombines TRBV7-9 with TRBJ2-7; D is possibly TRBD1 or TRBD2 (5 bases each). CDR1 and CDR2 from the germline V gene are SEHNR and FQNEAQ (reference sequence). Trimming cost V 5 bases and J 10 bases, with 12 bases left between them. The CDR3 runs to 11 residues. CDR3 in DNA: TGTGCCAGCAGCCTCAATCGGGGCCAGTACTTC. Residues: CASSLNRGQYF.

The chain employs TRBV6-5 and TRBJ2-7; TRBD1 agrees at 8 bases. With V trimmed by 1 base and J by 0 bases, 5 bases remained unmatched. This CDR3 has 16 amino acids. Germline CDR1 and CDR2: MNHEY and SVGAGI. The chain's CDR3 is CASSYLGTGLSYEQYF. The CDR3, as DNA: TGTGCCAGCAGTTACTTAGGGACAGGCCTCTCCTACGAGCAGTACTTC.

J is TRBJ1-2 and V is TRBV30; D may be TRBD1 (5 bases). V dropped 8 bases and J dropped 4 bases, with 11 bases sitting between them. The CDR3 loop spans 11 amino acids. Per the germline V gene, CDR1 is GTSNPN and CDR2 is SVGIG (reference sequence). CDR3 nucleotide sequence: TGTGCCATCCCGGGGGTCTATGGCTACACCTTC. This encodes CAIPGVYGYTF. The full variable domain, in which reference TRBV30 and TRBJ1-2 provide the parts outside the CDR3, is SQTIHQWPATLVQPVGSPLSLECTVEGTSNPNLYWYRQAAGRGLQLLFYSVGIGQISSEVPQNLSASRPQDRQFILSSKKLLLSDSGFYLCAIPGVYGYTFGSGTRLTVV.

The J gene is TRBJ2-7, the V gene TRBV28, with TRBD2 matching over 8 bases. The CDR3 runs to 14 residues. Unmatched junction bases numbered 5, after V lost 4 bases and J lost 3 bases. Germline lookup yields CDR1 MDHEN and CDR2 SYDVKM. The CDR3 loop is CASSYSGTNYEQYF. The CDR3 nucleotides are TGTGCCAGCAGTTATAGCGGGACCAACTACGAGCAGTACTTC.

Here the CDR3 DNA reads TGTGCCAGCTCACCTAACGGAACATCCAAAAACATTCAGTACTTC. Translation gives CASSPNGTSKNIQYF. The V call is TRBV18, the J call TRBJ2-4, with D unclear. V dropped 3 bases and J dropped 2 bases, with 11 bases sitting between them. The CDR3 is 15 residues long. The germline CDR1 and CDR2 sequences are KGHSH and LQKENI.

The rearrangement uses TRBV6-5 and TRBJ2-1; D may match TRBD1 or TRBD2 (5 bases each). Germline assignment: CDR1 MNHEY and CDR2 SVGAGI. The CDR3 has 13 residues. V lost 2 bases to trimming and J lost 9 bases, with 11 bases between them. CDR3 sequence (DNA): TGTGCCAGCAGTTACCCACGGGGCGTTGAGCAGTTCTTC. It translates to CASSYPRGVEQFF.

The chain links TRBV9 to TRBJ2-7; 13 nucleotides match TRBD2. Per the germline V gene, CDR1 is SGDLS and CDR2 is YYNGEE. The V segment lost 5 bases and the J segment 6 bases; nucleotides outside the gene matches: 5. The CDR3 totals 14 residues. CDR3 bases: TGTGCCAGCAGTCGGACTAGCGGGAGTAGCGAGCAGTACTTC. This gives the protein CASSRTSGSSEQYF.